This is a list of T cell receptor beta chains from one sample in a study of regulatory dendritic cells for organ transplantation. Measured with immunoSEQ multiplex PCR; TCRdb has only the in-frame clones, and not every one. This sample has over 25,000 clones, with roughly 80% found just once. The sequenced sample was naive CD4+ T cells from blood. These receptors were obtained from a human donor in good health. The CDR3 runs from the conserved cysteine through the conserved F or W. The size field is filled for only some rows; it gives once, few, many or a size class.

TRBV5-1	.	TRBJ1-1	CASSPGPGRNTEAFF
TRBV5-6	.	TRBJ2-1	CASSRGTATYNEQFF
TRBV7-8	.	TRBJ2-5	CASRPTSDQETQYF
TRBV11-2	.	TRBJ1-1	CASSVQRNTEAFF
TRBV19	.	TRBJ1-2	CASSINNYGYTF
TRBV19	.	TRBJ1-3	CASTGTFQNTIYF
TRBV6-4	.	TRBJ1-5	CASSADRGEPQHF
TRBV12-5	.	TRBJ2-7	CASGLVPERPYEQYF
TRBV6-1	.	TRBJ1-2	CASTRAGDDYGYTF
TRBV7-2	.	TRBJ1-2	CASSIAGQGRYGYTF
TRBV5-1	.	TRBJ2-7	CASSRDRDFYEQYF
TRBV5-1	.	TRBJ2-2	CASNPTGTVNTGELFF
TRBV18	.	TRBJ2-3	CASSPAASGGYADTQYF
TRBV7-7	once	TRBJ2-2	CASSLQGGGELFF
TRBV18	.	TRBJ1-5	CASSPRGGGSNQPQHF
TRBV28	.	TRBJ1-2	CASSQGGGYGYTF
TRBV5-1	.	TRBJ2-7	CASSWDRGSYEQYF
TRBV11-2	.	TRBJ2-3	CASSHEGYNTDTQYF
TRBV18	.	TRBJ2-2	CASHSGTGVLNTGELFF
TRBV9	.	TRBJ2-7	CASSVGVGFGQNYEQYF
TRBV5-1	.	TRBJ2-7	CASSRDREPTYEQYF
TRBV7-2	.	TRBJ2-5	CASSRPPGSSLQETQYF
TRBV2	.	TRBJ2-2	CTSRDRGTGELFF
TRBV18	.	TRBJ1-5	CASSPPGTGLNQPQHF
TRBV5-1	.	TRBJ2-2	CASSLAAGGTGELFF
TRBV10-3	few	TRBJ1-6	CAISEQGSSPLHF
TRBV6-1	few	TRBJ1-6	CASSGKGASYSPLHF
TRBV5-4	.	TRBJ2-3	CASSSESGGPTDRQYF
TRBV19	.	TRBJ2-2	CASSQIGGRNTGELFF
TRBV19	.	TRBJ2-4	CASSREAGAGGNIQYF
TRBV19	.	TRBJ1-5	CASSILITGTGRSQPQHF
TRBV19	once	TRBJ1-1	CASRTTGVNTEAFF
TRBV10-3	.	TRBJ2-7	CAISRDNSYEQYF
TRBV4-1	.	TRBJ2-1	CASSPSGNFYNEQFF
TRBV7-2	.	TRBJ1-5	CASSPQDRSNQPQHF